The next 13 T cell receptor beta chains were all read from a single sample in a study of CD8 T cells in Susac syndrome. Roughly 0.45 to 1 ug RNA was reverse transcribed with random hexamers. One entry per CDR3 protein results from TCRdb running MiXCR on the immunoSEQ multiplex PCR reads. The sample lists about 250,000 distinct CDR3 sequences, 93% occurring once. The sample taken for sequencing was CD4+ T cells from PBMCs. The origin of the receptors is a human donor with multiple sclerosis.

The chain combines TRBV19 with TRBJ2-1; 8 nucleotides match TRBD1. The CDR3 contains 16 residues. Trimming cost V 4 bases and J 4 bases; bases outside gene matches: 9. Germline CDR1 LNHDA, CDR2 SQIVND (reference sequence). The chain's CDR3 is CASSRTGTGFYNEQFF. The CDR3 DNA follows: TGTGCCAGTAGTAGGACCGGGACAGGTTTTTACAATGAGCAGTTCTTC.

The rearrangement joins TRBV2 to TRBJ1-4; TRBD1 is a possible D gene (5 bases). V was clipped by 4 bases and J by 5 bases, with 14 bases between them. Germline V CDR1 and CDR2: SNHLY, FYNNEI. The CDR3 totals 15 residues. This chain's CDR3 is CASSARTRPNEKLFF. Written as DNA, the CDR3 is TGTGCCAGCAGTGCCCGGACACGACCCAATGAAAAACTGTTTTTT.

The CDR3 is CSAKGQGVETQYF. The CDR3 DNA sequence: TGCAGTGCCAAAGGACAGGGGGTAGAGACCCAGTACTTC. The chain couples TRBV20-1 to TRBJ2-5; 10 bases fit TRBD1. J was trimmed by 4 bases and V by 6 bases; bases with no gene match: 5. CDR1 DFQATT and CDR2 SNEGSKA come from the germline V gene (reference sequence). The CDR3 sequence is 13 residues long.

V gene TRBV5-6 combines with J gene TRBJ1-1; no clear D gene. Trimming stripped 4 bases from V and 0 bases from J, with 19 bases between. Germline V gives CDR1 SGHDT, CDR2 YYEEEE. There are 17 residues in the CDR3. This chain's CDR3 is CASSPLLLAELNTEAFF. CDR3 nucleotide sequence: TGTGCCAGCAGCCCCCTCCTTCTGGCGGAGCTGAACACTGAAGCTTTCTTT.

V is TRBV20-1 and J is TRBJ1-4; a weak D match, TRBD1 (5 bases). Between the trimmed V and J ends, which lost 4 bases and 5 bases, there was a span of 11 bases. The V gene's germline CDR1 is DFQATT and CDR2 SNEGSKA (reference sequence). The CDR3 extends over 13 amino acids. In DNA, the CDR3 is TGCAGTGCTACCGGGACTCCGAATGAAAAACTGTTTTTT. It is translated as CSATGTPNEKLFF.

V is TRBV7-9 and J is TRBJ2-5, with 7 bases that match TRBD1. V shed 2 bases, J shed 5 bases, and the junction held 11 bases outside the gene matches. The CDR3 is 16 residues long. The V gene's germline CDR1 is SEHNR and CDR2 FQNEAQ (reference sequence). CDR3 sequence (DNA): TGTGCCAGCAGCTTAAACGTAGGGACGGGACAGGAGACCCAGTACTTC. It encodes CASSLNVGTGQETQYF.

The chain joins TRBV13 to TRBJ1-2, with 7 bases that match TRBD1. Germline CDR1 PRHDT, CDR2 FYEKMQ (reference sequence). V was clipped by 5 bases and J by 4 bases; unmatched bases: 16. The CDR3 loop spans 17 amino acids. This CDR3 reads CASSPNLGGQTVYGYTF. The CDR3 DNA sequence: TGTGCCAGCAGCCCAAACCTTGGGGGACAGACCGTCTATGGCTACACCTTC.

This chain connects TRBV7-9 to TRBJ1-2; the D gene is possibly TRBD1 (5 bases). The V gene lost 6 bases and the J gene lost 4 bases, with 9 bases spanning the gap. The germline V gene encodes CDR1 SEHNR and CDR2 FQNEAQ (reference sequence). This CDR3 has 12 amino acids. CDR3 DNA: TGTGCCAGCAGTTGGGACGGCTATGGCTACACCTTC. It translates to CASSWDGYGYTF.

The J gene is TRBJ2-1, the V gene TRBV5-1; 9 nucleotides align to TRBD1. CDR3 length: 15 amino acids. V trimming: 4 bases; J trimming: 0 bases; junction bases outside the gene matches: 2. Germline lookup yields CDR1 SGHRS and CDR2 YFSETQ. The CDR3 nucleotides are TGCGCCAGCAGCCGGGGACAGGGCTCCTACAATGAGCAGTTCTTC. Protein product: CASSRGQGSYNEQFF.

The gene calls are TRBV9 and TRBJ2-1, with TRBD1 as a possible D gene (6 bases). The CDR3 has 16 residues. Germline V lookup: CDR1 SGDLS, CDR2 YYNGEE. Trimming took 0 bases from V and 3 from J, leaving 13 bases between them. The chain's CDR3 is CASSVGPATGYNEQFF. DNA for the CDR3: TGTGCCAGCAGCGTAGGGCCCGCGACAGGCTACAATGAGCAGTTCTTC.

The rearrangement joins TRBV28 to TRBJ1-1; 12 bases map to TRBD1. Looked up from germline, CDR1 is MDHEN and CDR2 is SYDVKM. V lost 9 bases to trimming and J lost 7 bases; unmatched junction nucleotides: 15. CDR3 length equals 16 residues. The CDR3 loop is CASFITPGQGAVEAFF. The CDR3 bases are TGTGCCAGTTTCATAACTCCGGGACAGGGGGCTGTTGAAGCTTTCTTT. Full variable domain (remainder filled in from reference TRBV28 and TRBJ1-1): DVKVTQSSRYLVKRTGEKVFLECVQDMDHENMFWYRQDPGLGLRLIYFSYDVKMKEKGDIPEGYSVSREKKERFSLILESASTNQTSMYLCASFITPGQGAVEAFFGQGTRLTVV.

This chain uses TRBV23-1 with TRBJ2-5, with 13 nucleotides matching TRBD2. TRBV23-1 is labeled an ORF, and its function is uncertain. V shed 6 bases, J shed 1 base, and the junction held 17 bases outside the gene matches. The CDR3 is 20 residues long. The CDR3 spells CASSWATSGRPAGSQETQYF. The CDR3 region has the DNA TGCGCCAGCAGCTGGGCGACTAGCGGGAGGCCTGCGGGGTCCCAAGAGACCCAGTACTTC.

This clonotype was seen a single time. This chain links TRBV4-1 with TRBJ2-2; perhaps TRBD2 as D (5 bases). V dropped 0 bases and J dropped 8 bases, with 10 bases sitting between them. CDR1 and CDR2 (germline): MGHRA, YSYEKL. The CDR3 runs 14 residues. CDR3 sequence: CASSQDRVAGELFF. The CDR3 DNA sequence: TGCGCCAGCAGCCAAGATAGGGTAGCGGGGGAGCTGTTTTTT.